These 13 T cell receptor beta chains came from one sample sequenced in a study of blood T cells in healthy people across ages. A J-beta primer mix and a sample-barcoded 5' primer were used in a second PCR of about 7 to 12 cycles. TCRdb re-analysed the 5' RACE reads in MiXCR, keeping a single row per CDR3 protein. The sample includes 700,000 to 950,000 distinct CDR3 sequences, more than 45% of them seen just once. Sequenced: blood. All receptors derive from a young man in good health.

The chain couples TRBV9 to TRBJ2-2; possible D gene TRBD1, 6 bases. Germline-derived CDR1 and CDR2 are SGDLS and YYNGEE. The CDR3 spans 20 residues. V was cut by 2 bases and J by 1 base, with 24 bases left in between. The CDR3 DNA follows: TGTGCCAGCAGCGTCTCTTTGTCAAGATGGCAGGGGCGGAACACCGGGGAGCTGTTTTTT. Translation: CASSVSLSRWQGRNTGELFF. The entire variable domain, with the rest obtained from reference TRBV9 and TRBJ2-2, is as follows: DSGVTQTPKHLITATGQRVTLRCSPRSGDLSVYWYQQSLDQGLQFLIQYYNGEERAKGNILERFSAQQFPDLHSELNLSSLELGDSALYFCASSVSLSRWQGRNTGELFFGEGSRLTVL.

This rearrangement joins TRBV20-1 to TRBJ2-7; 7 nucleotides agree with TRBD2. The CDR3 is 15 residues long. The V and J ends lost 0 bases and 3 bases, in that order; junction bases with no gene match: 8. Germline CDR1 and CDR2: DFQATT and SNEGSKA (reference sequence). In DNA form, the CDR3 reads TGCAGTGCTAGAGAGGCCCAGCGGGGCAACTACGAGCAGTACTTC. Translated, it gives CSAREAQRGNYEQYF.

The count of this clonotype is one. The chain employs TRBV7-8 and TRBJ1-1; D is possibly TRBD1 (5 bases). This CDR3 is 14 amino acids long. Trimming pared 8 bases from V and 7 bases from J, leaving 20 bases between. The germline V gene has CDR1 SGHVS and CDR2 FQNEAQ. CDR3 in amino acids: CASARDEGRVEAFF. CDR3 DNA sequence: TGTGCCAGCGCCCGCGACGAGGGGCGGGTTGAAGCTTTCTTT.

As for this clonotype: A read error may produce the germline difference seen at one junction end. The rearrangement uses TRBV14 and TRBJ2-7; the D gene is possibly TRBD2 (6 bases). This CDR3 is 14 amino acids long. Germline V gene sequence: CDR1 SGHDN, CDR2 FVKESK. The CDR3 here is CASTGLSNSHEQYF. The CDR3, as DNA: TGTGCCAGCACGGGACTTTCAAACTCCCACGAGCAGTACTTC.

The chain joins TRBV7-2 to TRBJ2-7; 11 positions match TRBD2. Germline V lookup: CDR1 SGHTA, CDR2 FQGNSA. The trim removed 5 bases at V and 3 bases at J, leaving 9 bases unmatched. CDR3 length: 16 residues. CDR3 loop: CASSTGRLAGNYEQYF. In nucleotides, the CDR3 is TGTGCCAGCAGCACAGGAAGACTAGCGGGAAACTACGAGCAGTACTTC.

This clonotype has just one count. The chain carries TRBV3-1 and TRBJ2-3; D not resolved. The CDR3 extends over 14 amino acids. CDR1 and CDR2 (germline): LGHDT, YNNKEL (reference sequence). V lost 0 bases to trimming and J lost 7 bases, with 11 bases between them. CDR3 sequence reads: CASSQDPSINTQYF. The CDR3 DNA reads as TGTGCCAGCAGCCAAGATCCTAGTATCAATACGCAGTATTTT.

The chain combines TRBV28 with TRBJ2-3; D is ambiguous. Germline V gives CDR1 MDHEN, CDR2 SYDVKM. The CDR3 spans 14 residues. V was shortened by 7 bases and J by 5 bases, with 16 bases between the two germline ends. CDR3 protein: CASTLRPGVDTQYF. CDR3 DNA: TGTGCCAGCACGCTACGACCTGGGGTAGATACGCAGTATTTT.

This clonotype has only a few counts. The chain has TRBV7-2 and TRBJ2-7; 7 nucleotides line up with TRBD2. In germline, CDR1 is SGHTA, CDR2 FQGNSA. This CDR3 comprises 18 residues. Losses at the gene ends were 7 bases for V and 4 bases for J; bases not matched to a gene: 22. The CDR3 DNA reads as TGTGCCAGCACTCGAAGGCCCCTCGGGGGGAGGGGTAATTACGAGCAGTACTTC. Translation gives CASTRRPLGGRGNYEQYF.

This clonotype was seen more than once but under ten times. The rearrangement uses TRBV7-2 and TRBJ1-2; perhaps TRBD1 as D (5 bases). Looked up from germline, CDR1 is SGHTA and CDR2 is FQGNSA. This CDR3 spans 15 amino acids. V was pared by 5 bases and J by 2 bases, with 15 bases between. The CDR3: CASSTQAGGNYGYTF. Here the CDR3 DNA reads TGTGCCAGCAGCACCCAGGCGGGGGGGAACTATGGCTACACCTTC. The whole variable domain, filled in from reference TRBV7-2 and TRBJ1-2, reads GAGVSQSPSNKVTEKGKDVELRCDPISGHTALYWYRQSLGQGLEFLIYFQGNSAPDKSGLPSDRFSAERTGGSVSTLTIQRTQQEDSAVYLCASSTQAGGNYGYTFGSGTRLTVV.

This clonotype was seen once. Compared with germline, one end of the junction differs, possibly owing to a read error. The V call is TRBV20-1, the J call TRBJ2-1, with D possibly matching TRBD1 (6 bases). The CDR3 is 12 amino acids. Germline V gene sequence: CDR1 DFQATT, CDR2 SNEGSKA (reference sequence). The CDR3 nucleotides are TGTAGTAGTGGACAGCCTGGGGATGAGCAGTTCTTC. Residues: CSSGQPGDEQFF.

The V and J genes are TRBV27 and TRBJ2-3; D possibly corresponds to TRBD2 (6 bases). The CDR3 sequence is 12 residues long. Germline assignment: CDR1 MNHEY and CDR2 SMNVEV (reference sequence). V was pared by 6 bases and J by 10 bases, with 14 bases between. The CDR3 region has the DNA TGTGCCAGCAGCACCGGGGGTAGCCCGCAGTATTTT. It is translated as CASSTGGSPQYF.

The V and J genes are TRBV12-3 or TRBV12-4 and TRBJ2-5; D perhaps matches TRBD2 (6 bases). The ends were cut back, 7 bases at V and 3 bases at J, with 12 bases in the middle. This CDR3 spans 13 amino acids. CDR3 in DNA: TGTGCCAGCAATGCGGGGATAAAAGAGACCCAGTACTTC. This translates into CASNAGIKETQYF.

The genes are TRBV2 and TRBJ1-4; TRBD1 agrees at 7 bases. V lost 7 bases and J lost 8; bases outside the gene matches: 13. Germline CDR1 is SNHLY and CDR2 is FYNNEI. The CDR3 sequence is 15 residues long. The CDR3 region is CASNSGGKGKEKLFF. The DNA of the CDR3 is TGTGCCAGCAACTCAGGGGGGAAGGGGAAGGAAAAACTGTTTTTT.